Detailed here is one T cell receptor (beta chain). Antigen unknown. This entry comes from a study of persistence of HIV-infected CD4 T cells. Study results and caveats: Degenerate expanded CDR3beta sequences were enriched among CMV- and Gag-responding cells.

CDR1 is SGHVS, CDR2 FQNEAQ, per germline. V dropped 5 bases and J dropped 5; count of bases not matched to a gene: 6. This CDR3 has 14 amino acids. Sequencing used immunoSEQ version 4 in survey mode. Clones were sequenced by immunoSEQ multiplex PCR, and TCRdb holds only the in-frame ones, with some missing. The sample shows 35,000 to 40,000 clones, roughly 86% of them seen only once. Nonspecific anti-CD3/anti-CD28 bead stimulation represents the broad CD4+ T cell repertoire. Responding CD4+ T cells were sorted by upregulation of both CD40 ligand and CD69. An approximately 20-hour stimulation of CD8-depleted PBMCs used anti-CD28/CD49d costimulation, CD40-blocking antibody and enfuvirtide.

This clonotype was obtained from an adult man with HIV who was CMV-seropositive. The sample here was CD4+ T cells sorted from PBMCs after approximately 19-hour stimulation, taken from a patient who received antiretroviral therapy. This chain connects TRBV7-8 to TRBJ1-2, with 9 nucleotides matching TRBD1. CDR3 in amino acids: CASSPRQGEYGYTF. The CDR3 DNA reads TGTGCCAGCAGCCCACGACAGGGGGAATATGGCTACACCTTC.